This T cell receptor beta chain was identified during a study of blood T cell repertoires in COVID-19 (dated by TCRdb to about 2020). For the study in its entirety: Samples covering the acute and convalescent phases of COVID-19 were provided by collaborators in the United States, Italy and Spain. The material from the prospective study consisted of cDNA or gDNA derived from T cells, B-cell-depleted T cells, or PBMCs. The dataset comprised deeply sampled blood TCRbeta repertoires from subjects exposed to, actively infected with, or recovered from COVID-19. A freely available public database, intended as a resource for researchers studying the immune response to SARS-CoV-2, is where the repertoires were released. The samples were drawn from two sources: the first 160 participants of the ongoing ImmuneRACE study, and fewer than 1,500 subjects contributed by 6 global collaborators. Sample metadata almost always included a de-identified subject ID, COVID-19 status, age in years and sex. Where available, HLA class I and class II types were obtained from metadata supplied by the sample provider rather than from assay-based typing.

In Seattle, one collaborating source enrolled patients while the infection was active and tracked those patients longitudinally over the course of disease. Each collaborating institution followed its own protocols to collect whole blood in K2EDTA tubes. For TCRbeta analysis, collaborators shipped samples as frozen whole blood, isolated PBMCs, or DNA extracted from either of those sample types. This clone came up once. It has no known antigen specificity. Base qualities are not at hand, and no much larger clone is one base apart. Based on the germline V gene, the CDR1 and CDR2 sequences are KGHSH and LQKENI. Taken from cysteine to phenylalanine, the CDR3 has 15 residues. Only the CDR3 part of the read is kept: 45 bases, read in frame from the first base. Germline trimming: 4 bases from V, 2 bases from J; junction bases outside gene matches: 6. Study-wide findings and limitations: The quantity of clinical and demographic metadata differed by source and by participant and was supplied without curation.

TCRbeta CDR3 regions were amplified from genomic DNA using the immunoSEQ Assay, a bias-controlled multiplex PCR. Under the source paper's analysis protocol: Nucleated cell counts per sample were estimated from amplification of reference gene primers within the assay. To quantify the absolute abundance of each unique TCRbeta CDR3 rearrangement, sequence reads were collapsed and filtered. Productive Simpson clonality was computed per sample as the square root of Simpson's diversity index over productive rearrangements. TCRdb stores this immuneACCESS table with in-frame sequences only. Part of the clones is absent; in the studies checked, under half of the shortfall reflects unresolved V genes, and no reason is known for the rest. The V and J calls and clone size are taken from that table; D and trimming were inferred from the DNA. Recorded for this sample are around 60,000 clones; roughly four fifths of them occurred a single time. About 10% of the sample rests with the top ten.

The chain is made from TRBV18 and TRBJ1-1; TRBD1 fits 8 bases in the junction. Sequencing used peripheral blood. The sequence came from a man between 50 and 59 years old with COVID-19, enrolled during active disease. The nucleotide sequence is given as TGTGCCAGCTCACGGTCGGGACAGGCTAACACTGAAGCTTTCTTT. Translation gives CASSRSGQANTEAFF.